The 2 T cell receptor beta chains presented below share a single source sample, sequenced in a study of cytomegalovirus exposure and HLA in healthy donors. Sequencing was performed with immunoSEQ multiplex PCR; in TCRdb, only in-frame clones are kept and a portion is missing. The table lists 190,000 or so clones, around 81% of them singletons. The sequenced material came from PBMCs. The receptors here all came from a woman aged 18 to 35 in good health and CMV-seropositive.

The chain links TRBV13 to TRBJ1-4, with D tentatively TRBD1 (5 bases). The V gene's germline CDR1 is PRHDT and CDR2 FYEKMQ (reference sequence). V lost 2 bases and J lost 3, with 13 bases in between. CDR3 length: 16 residues. The CDR3 region has the DNA TGTGCCAGCAGCTTATTCGGTCAGGGTCCTAATGAAAAACTGTTTTTT. Protein product: CASSLFGQGPNEKLFF.

V gene TRBV5-6 combines with J gene TRBJ1-3; possibly TRBD1 for D (5 bases). CDR1 and CDR2 (germline): SGHDT, YYEEEE. The CDR3 consists of 18 residues. V lost 2 bases and J lost 0, with 18 bases in between. CDR3 protein: CASSLIWDSGLSGNTIYF. The DNA for the CDR3 is TGTGCCAGCAGCTTAATTTGGGACTCCGGACTCTCTGGAAACACCATATATTTT.